The 14 T cell receptor beta chains below all came from one sample that was sequenced in a study of molecular identifiers for immune sequencing clone quantification. TCRdb independently ran MiXCR on the PCR reads; one entry per CDR3 protein. The sample consists of about half a million distinct CDR3 sequences, under 30% of them appearing once. Material for sequencing was naive CD8+ T cells from blood, with Jurkat cell RNA spiked in. The sample's subset: FACS-sorted CD8+CD4-CCR7+CD45RA+ naive T cells. The receptors originated from a human donor in good health. Some libraries in this study had Jurkat cell RNA spiked in.

Note on this clonotype: Given a much more abundant clone one base away, this may be a read error. V gene TRBV7-2 combines with J gene TRBJ1-6, with D perhaps matching TRBD1 (5 bases). This CDR3 region has 15 residues. The V gene lost 6 bases and the J gene lost 1 base, with 10 bases spanning the gap. Germline V lookup: CDR1 SGHTA, CDR2 FQGNSA. The CDR3 DNA is TGTGCCAGCAGTCGGGGGGAGTCCTATAATTCACCCCTCCACTTT. Protein: CASSRGESYNSPLHF.

This clonotype was seen at least ten times. The chain joins TRBV7-9 to TRBJ2-7; D is possibly TRBD2 (5 bases). The CDR3 extends over 14 amino acids. Germline assignment: CDR1 SEHNR and CDR2 FQNEAQ (reference sequence). Trimming took 5 bases from V and 1 from J, leaving 12 bases between them. The CDR3 protein is CASSPWESSYEQYF. DNA of the CDR3: TGTGCCAGCAGCCCGTGGGAGTCATCCTACGAGCAGTACTTC.

The chain links TRBV20-1 to TRBJ1-6, with D possibly matching TRBD1 (6 bases). The CDR3 is made up of 17 amino acids. CDR1 and CDR2 from the germline V gene are DFQATT and SNEGSKA (reference sequence). Trimming stripped 3 bases from V and 8 bases from J, with 23 bases between. CDR3 loop: CSARGANTYGPYSPLHF. The CDR3 coding sequence is TGCAGTGCTAGGGGGGCCAACACTTATGGCCCCTATTCACCCCTCCACTTT.

The rearrangement links TRBV6-5 to TRBJ2-3, with D tentatively TRBD1 or TRBD2 (5 bases each). The germline V gene has CDR1 MNHEY and CDR2 SVGAGI. The CDR3 is made up of 16 amino acids. With 5 bases removed from V and 0 bases from J, the gap between germline ends came to 15 bases. This CDR3 is CASSPWDPRSTDTQYF. The CDR3, as DNA: TGTGCCAGCAGTCCGTGGGACCCTCGCAGCACAGATACGCAGTATTTT.

The J gene is TRBJ2-3, the V gene TRBV7-9; 7 bases are shared with TRBD1. The CDR3 is 15 residues long. The germline V gene has CDR1 SEHNR and CDR2 FQNEAQ (reference sequence). Trimming at V came to 5 bases and at J to 2 bases, leaving 7 bases not matched to a gene. In DNA, the CDR3 is TGTGCCAGCAGCCAGGGACAGCCACTCACAGATACGCAGTATTTT. It is translated as CASSQGQPLTDTQYF.

The count of this clonotype is one. One end of the junction varies from germline; a read error may be responsible. This chain joins TRBV2 and TRBJ2-7; 7 nucleotides line up with TRBD1. The CDR3 has 10 amino acids. Germline CDR1 SNHLY, CDR2 FYNNEI. CDR3 in amino acids: CVSTSGTARF. CDR3 DNA sequence: TGTGTCAGCACCTCCGGGACAGCGCGCTTC.

In regard to this clonotype: This likely comes from a read error, as the CDR3 has no conserved phenylalanine or tryptophan at its end. The rearrangement joins TRBV6-6 to TRBJ1-2, with D unclear. V lost 5 bases and J lost 3, with 19 bases in between. CDR3 length equals 16 residues. Germline V CDR1 and CDR2: MNHNY, SVGAGI (reference sequence). CDR3: CASSQTRTPDDYGYTL. The CDR3 region has the DNA TGTGCCAGCAGTCAAACCCGGACTCCCGACGACTATGGCTACACCTTA.

This clonotype turned up a few times. This may be a read error: a much more frequent sequence differs by one nucleotide. This chain uses TRBV5-6 with TRBJ2-2; no firm D call. The ends were cut back, 0 bases at V and 7 bases at J, with 4 bases in the middle. Germline CDR1 is SGHDT and CDR2 is YYEEEE. The CDR3 has 12 amino acids. The CDR3 DNA is TGTGCCAGCAGCTTGGGGCTCGGGGAGCTGTTTTTT. Protein: CASSLGLGELFF.

At least ten counts were recorded for this clonotype. This chain connects TRBV29-1 to TRBJ2-5; D is unclear. The germline gives CDR1 SQVTM, CDR2 ANQGSEA. The CDR3 covers 10 residues. Trimming stripped 6 bases from V and 5 bases from J, with 7 bases between. CDR3 nucleotides: TGCAGCGTCTTCAGTGAGACCCAGTACTTC. Its protein is CSVFSETQYF.

For this clonotype: In this CDR3 the conserved last residue, phenylalanine or tryptophan, is missing, so a read error is likely. The chain employs TRBV4-1 and TRBJ2-7; 8 bases agree with TRBD1. The trim removed 2 bases at V and 1 base at J, leaving 4 bases unmatched. This CDR3 spans 15 amino acids. The germline gives CDR1 MGHRA, CDR2 YSYEKL. The CDR3 protein is CASSQTDRASYEQYL. For the CDR3, the DNA is TGCGCCAGCAGCCAAACGGACAGGGCGTCCTACGAGCAGTACTTG.

A note on this clonotype: Likely a read error: the CDR3 ends without its conserved phenylalanine or tryptophan. The genes are TRBV7-9 and TRBJ1-2; D is possibly TRBD1 (5 bases). The V end was cut by 1 base, the J end by 8 bases, with 14 bases between. CDR3 length: 14 residues. Germline values: CDR1 SEHNR, CDR2 FQNEAQ (reference sequence). Here the CDR3 reads CASSLVQAMGGYTL. The CDR3 DNA follows: TGTGCCAGCAGCTTAGTACAGGCCATGGGAGGCTACACCCTC.

This clonotype was counted many times. The chain carries TRBV7-9 and TRBJ2-7; 8 bases fit TRBD1. The germline CDR1 and CDR2 sequences are SEHNR and FQNEAQ (reference sequence). The CDR3 has 15 residues. After removal of 5 bases from V and 7 bases from J, the junction contained 13 bases not matched to a gene. CDR3 residues: CASSPPTGVLVEQYF. DNA for the CDR3: TGTGCCAGCAGCCCCCCGACAGGGGTTTTGGTAGAGCAGTACTTC.

The chain joins TRBV7-8 to TRBJ1-2; D uncertain. This CDR3 has 13 amino acids. Trimming removed 1 base at V and 9 bases at J, with 12 bases between. Germline V lookup: CDR1 SGHVS, CDR2 FQNEAQ. CDR3 nucleotides: TGTGCCAGCAGCTTAGATATCCTCGGGAGCTACACCTTC. The encoded protein is CASSLDILGSYTF.

Comments on this clonotype: This may stem from a read error, because a much larger clone lies one nucleotide away. The chain is built from TRBV3-1 and TRBJ1-5; D remains unclear. This CDR3 is 14 amino acids long. The V gene's germline CDR1 is LGHDT and CDR2 YNNKEL (reference sequence). The V and J ends lost 11 bases and 4 bases respectively, with 18 bases between them. CDR3 nucleotides: TGTGCCCGCCCCTCCCGGGCGAGAAATCAGCCCCAGCATTTT. It encodes CARPSRARNQPQHF.